A selection of T cell receptor beta chains follows, all from one sample in a study of blood T cell repertoires in COVID-19. Assay: immunoSEQ multiplex PCR; the TCRdb copy retains only in-frame clones and omits some. Of 80,000 or so clones in the sample, 80% were seen once. The specimen was peripheral blood. These receptors originate from a woman aged 70 to 79 with acute or convalescent COVID-19. The CDR3 runs from the conserved cysteine through the conserved F or W. The D gene is left open where the match is weak. The size field is filled for only some rows; it gives once, few, many or a size class.

clone_size	v_call	j_call	d_call	cdr3_aa	cdr3_nt
.	TRBV19	TRBJ2-3	TRBD2	CAAGDLQYF	TGTGCCGCGGGGGACTTGCAGTATTTT
.	TRBV4-2	TRBJ2-7	.	CASSQDLSSVYEQYF	TGTGCCAGCAGCCAAGATCTGAGCAGCGTCTACGAGCAGTACTTC
few	TRBV9	TRBJ2-7	.	CASSVASSSYEQYF	TGTGCCAGCAGCGTAGCCAGTTCCTCCTACGAGCAGTACTTC
.	TRBV5-8	TRBJ2-3	TRBD2	CASSLLAGYPEDTQYF	TGTGCCAGCAGCTTACTAGCGGGGTACCCCGAAGATACGCAGTATTTT
.	TRBV28	TRBJ2-7	.	CASIDSYEQYF	TGTGCCAGCATCGACTCTTACGAGCAGTACTTC
.	TRBV5-1	TRBJ1-1	TRBD1	CASSRDRGTEAFF	TGCGCCAGCAGCCGGGACAGGGGCACTGAAGCTTTCTTT
.	TRBV5-1	TRBJ1-1	.	CASSKSPPQENTEAFF	TGCGCCAGCAGTAAGAGCCCCCCACAGGAAAACACTGAAGCTTTCTTT
.	TRBV20-1	TRBJ1-2	.	CSARYWEGYTF	TGCAGTGCTAGATATTGGGAGGGCTACACCTTC
.	TRBV4-1	TRBJ2-3	.	CASTSLGEADTQYF	TGCGCCAGCACCTCCTTGGGGGAGGCAGATACGCAGTATTTT
few	TRBV2	TRBJ1-2	.	CASSGQGMYGYTF	TGTGCCAGCAGTGGGCAGGGGATGTATGGCTACACCTTC
.	TRBV12-3/TRBV12-4	TRBJ1-1	TRBD1	CASSYYRGLAFF	TGTGCCAGCAGTTATTACAGGGGGCTGGCTTTCTTT
.	TRBV7-9	TRBJ2-7	.	CASSPGSYEQYF	TGTGCCAGCAGCCCAGGGTCCTACGAGCAGTACTTC
.	TRBV7-6	TRBJ2-7	TRBD1	CASSLGWDRSDEQYF	TGTGCCAGCAGCTTAGGATGGGACAGATCCGACGAGCAGTACTTC
.	TRBV5-1	TRBJ1-1	.	CASSAQLNTEAFF	TGCGCCAGCAGCGCACAGCTGAACACTGAAGCTTTCTTT
.	TRBV29-1	TRBJ2-1	TRBD1	CSVEPGTGYNEQFF	TGCAGCGTTGAACCTGGGACAGGGTACAATGAGCAGTTCTTC
.	TRBV24-1	TRBJ2-1	TRBD1	CATSDPDRANEQFF	TGTGCCACCAGTGATCCCGACAGGGCCAATGAGCAGTTCTTC
.	TRBV9	TRBJ1-2	TRBD1	CASSVRDRANYGYTF	TGTGCCAGCAGCGTCCGGGACAGGGCTAACTATGGCTACACCTTC
.	TRBV3-1/TRBV3-2	TRBJ2-1	TRBD1	CASSPTGDEQFF	TGTGCCAGCAGCCCGACAGGGGATGAGCAGTTCTTC
few	TRBV11-3	TRBJ2-7	TRBD1	CASSLAAGTGGYEQYF	TGTGCCAGCAGCTTAGCCGCCGGGACAGGGGGCTACGAGCAGTACTTC
many	TRBV4-1	TRBJ1-2	TRBD1	CASSQDPRQGSYGYTF	TGCGCCAGCAGCCAAGATCCCCGACAGGGGAGCTATGGCTACACCTTC
.	TRBV5-4	TRBJ2-3	.	CASSTSSSGSYTQYF	TGTGCCAGCAGCACATCCAGCTCGGGGTCTTATACGCAGTATTTT
.	TRBV6-5	TRBJ1-3	.	CASRRQAVSGNTIYF	TGTGCCAGCAGACGACAGGCCGTCTCTGGAAACACCATATATTTT
.	TRBV4-1	TRBJ2-3	TRBD1	CASSQGTGADTQYF	TGCGCCAGCAGCCAAGGGACAGGGGCAGATACGCAGTATTTT
.	TRBV27	TRBJ2-3	TRBD2	CASSFLAGGREDTQYF	TGTGCCAGCAGTTTTCTAGCGGGGGGTCGCGAAGATACGCAGTATTTT
few	TRBV20-1	TRBJ1-1	.	CSSHLSPEAFF	TGCAGTTCACATCTGTCTCCTGAAGCTTTCTTT
.	TRBV4-3	TRBJ1-2	TRBD1	CASSQATGGNYGYTF	TGCGCCAGCAGCCAGGCTACAGGGGGGAACTATGGCTACACCTTC
.	TRBV19	TRBJ2-5	TRBD1	CASSIDGTGGETQYF	TGTGCCAGTAGTATAGACGGGACAGGGGGAGAGACCCAGTACTTC
.	TRBV3-1/TRBV3-2	TRBJ2-5	TRBD1	CASSQKGQGRLQETQYF	TGTGCCAGCAGCCAAAAGGGACAGGGACGACTCCAAGAGACCCAGTACTTC
.	TRBV7-5	TRBJ1-5	.	CVRSQMGSFAPNQPQHF	TGTGTCAGAAGCCAAATGGGCAGCTTCGCCCCCAATCAGCCCCAGCATTTT
.	TRBV19	TRBJ2-7	TRBD1	CASSGGGTGKEEQYF	TGTGCCAGTAGCGGGGGTGGGACAGGAAAGGAAGAGCAGTACTTC
.	TRBV5-1	TRBJ2-6	.	CASSFLGSSGANVLTF	TGCGCCAGCAGCTTTCTAGGGAGCTCTGGGGCCAACGTCCTGACTTTC
.	TRBV6-2/TRBV6-3	TRBJ1-1	.	CASSYLRGGNTEAFF	TGTGCCAGCAGTTACCTCCGGGGGGGCAACACTGAAGCTTTCTTT
once	TRBV29-1	TRBJ1-4	TRBD1	CSVGRQGGEKLFF	TGCAGCGTTGGAAGGCAGGGGGGTGAAAAACTGTTTTTT
.	TRBV6-5	TRBJ2-5	.	CASSYGGSFYF	TGTGCCAGCAGTTACGGCGGCTCTTTCTACTTC
.	TRBV4-1	TRBJ2-1	.	CASSQDKESDFYNEQFF	TGCGCCAGCAGCCAAGATAAGGAGAGCGATTTCTACAATGAGCAGTTCTTC
.	TRBV7-2	TRBJ1-2	.	CASNYRLGGRTGYTF	TGTGCCAGCAACTACCGTCTCGGGGGGCGAACTGGCTACACCTTC
.	TRBV6-6	TRBJ2-1	.	CASSYFGGGYNEQFF	TGTGCCAGCAGTTACTTTGGGGGAGGCTACAATGAGCAGTTCTTC
.	TRBV6-5	TRBJ1-1	.	CASSYYSPYTEAFF	TGTGCCAGCAGTTACTACTCCCCTTACACTGAAGCTTTCTTT
.	TRBV5-4	TRBJ1-2	.	CASSFQGEIYGYTF	TGTGCCAGCAGCTTCCAGGGTGAGATCTATGGCTACACCTTC
once	TRBV9	TRBJ1-5	TRBD1	CASSFKISGGRQPQHF	TGTGCCAGCAGCTTCAAAATCTCAGGGGGCCGACAGCCCCAGCATTTT
.	TRBV4-3	TRBJ1-1	.	CASSQSTRGHWNTEAFF	TGCGCCAGCAGCCAATCAACCCGGGGACATTGGAACACTGAAGCTTTCTTT
.	TRBV27	TRBJ1-4	TRBD1	CASSFLAGGHEKLFF	TGTGCCAGCAGTTTCCTCGCAGGGGGCCATGAAAAACTGTTTTTT
.	TRBV7-8	TRBJ2-2	TRBD2	CASSLVAGGTAGELFF	TGTGCCAGCAGCTTAGTGGCGGGGGGGACGGCCGGGGAGCTGTTTTTT
.	TRBV7-9	TRBJ1-5	TRBD1	CASSSGQGPQPQHF	TGTGCCAGCAGCTCCGGACAGGGCCCTCAGCCCCAGCATTTT